Following are 21 T cell receptor beta chains from one sample sequenced in a study of cytomegalovirus exposure and HLA in healthy donors. PCR used 60 Vbeta primers and 13 Jbeta primers. The protocol was immunoSEQ multiplex PCR, while the TCRdb copy is restricted to in-frame clones and leaves out a portion. The sample gives 120,000 to 150,000 clones, over 55% of which show up once; 2.1% is in the top ten. Sequencing was done on a sample of PBMCs. These receptors were taken from a man aged 35-49 years in good health and CMV-seronegative.

V gene TRBV5-6 combines with J gene TRBJ1-1; D perhaps matches TRBD1 (5 bases). The CDR3 has 14 amino acids. Germline V gives CDR1 SGHDT, CDR2 YYEEEE. V was trimmed by 1 base and J by 1 base, leaving 8 bases between them. CDR3 nucleotide sequence: TGTGCCAGCAGCTTGTGGGGGGGGAACACTGAAGCTTTCTTT. The encoded protein is CASSLWGGNTEAFF.

The chain is built from TRBV29-1 and TRBJ1-2; 8 bases map to TRBD1. CDR3 length: 12 residues. CDR1 is SQVTM, CDR2 ANQGSEA, per germline. J gave up 5 bases and V 3 bases, and 2 bases lay outside the gene matches. For the CDR3, the DNA is TGCAGCGTTGACGGACAGGGATATGGCTACACCTTC. Its translation: CSVDGQGYGYTF.

The rearrangement joins TRBV28 to TRBJ2-7, with D maybe TRBD2 (6 bases). The CDR3 runs to 16 residues. Germline assignment: CDR1 MDHEN and CDR2 SYDVKM. Trimming left V 3 bases short and J 0 bases short, with 15 bases between. The CDR3 loop is CASSFGSGRSSYEQYF. The CDR3 nucleotides are TGTGCCAGCAGTTTCGGGAGCGGAAGGAGCTCCTACGAGCAGTACTTC.

Here the CDR3 DNA reads TGTGCCAGCAGCTTATGGCGGGAAGATCCCTACGAGCAGTACTTC. Translated: CASSLWREDPYEQYF. The chain uses TRBV7-2 and TRBJ2-7; a weak D match, TRBD2 (6 bases). The germline CDR1 and CDR2 sequences are SGHTA and FQGNSA. This CDR3 contains 15 residues. V lost 2 bases, J lost 2 bases, and 13 bases lay in between.

V gene TRBV6-1 combines with J gene TRBJ2-7; tentatively, D is TRBD2 (6 bases). Deletions cut 4 bases from V and 1 base from J, with 11 bases between. Germline CDR1 and CDR2: MNHNS and SASEGT. The CDR3 runs to 14 residues. CDR3 sequence: CASSGGGISYEQYF. The CDR3 DNA follows: TGTGCCAGCAGTGGAGGAGGGATTTCCTACGAGCAGTACTTC.

J is TRBJ1-4 and V is TRBV5-1, with TRBD1 as a possible D gene (5 bases). CDR1 is SGHRS and CDR2 is YFSETQ in the germline V gene. Trimming removed 0 bases from V and 6 bases from J, with 18 bases in between. This CDR3 has 17 amino acids. CDR3 region: CASSLAWQGRGDEKLFF. The CDR3 nucleotides read TGCGCCAGCAGCTTGGCGTGGCAGGGAAGAGGAGATGAAAAACTGTTTTTT.

CDR3 loop: CASSIGLLLGQPSNQPQHF. CDR3 DNA sequence: TGTGCCAGTAGTATAGGCCTCCTCTTGGGACAGCCAAGCAATCAGCCCCAGCATTTT. This chain joins TRBV19 and TRBJ1-5; 7 bases are a match to TRBD1. Germline values: CDR1 LNHDA, CDR2 SQIVND (reference sequence). CDR3 length: 19 amino acids. V lost 1 base, J lost 1 base, and 13 bases stayed unmatched.

CDR3 amino acids: CASSETLAYEQYF. DNA for the CDR3: TGTGCCAGCTCGGAGACGTTAGCCTACGAGCAGTACTTC. The genes are TRBV18 and TRBJ2-7; no definite D call. CDR1 and CDR2 (germline): KGHSH, LQKENI. CDR3 size: 13 residues. Trimming shortened V by 6 bases and J by 2 bases, and 11 bases separated the two germline ends.

For this clone: This specimen includes other DNA sequences encoding the same CDR3. The chain is built from TRBV7-9 and TRBJ2-3, with D unresolved. Germline loops: CDR1 SEHNR, CDR2 FQNEAQ (reference sequence). The ends were cut back, 1 base at V and 6 bases at J, with 5 bases in the middle. The CDR3 extends over 12 amino acids. CDR3 in DNA: TGTGCCAGCAGCTTAGGTGCGGATACGCAGTATTTT. Its translation is CASSLGADTQYF.

V usage is TRBV5-4 and J usage is TRBJ2-1, with 9 nucleotides matching TRBD2. This CDR3 has 19 amino acids. Trimming at V came to 4 bases and at J to 4 bases, leaving 18 bases not matched to a gene. The germline V gene encodes CDR1 SGHNT and CDR2 YYREEE (reference sequence). CDR3 sequence (DNA): TGTGCCAGCAGCCCACGACAGGGTGTGACTAGCGGAATATACAATGAGCAGTTCTTC. Translating gives CASSPRQGVTSGIYNEQFF.

V usage is TRBV7-2 and J usage is TRBJ1-4; D perhaps matches TRBD1 (6 bases). There are 14 residues in the CDR3. The germline V gene has CDR1 SGHTA and CDR2 FQGNSA. Trimming left V 5 bases short and J 2 bases short, with 9 bases between. The DNA of the CDR3 is TGTGCCAGCAGCCGAACAGGGACTAATGAAAAACTGTTTTTT. This gives the protein CASSRTGTNEKLFF. The entire variable domain, with the rest obtained from reference TRBV7-2 and TRBJ1-4, is as follows: GAGVSQSPSNKVTEKGKDVELRCDPISGHTALYWYRQSLGQGLEFLIYFQGNSAPDKSGLPSDRFSAERTGGSVSTLTIQRTQQEDSAVYLCASSRTGTNEKLFFGSGTQLSVL.

The gene calls are TRBV18 and TRBJ1-2, with 8 bases fitting TRBD1. V trimming: 6 bases; J trimming: 4 bases; junction bases outside the gene matches: 7. CDR3 length: 14 residues. The germline CDR1 and CDR2 sequences are KGHSH and LQKENI. CDR3 coding DNA: TGTGCCAGCTCCCTAGACAGGGGTCCCTATGGCTACACCTTC. Translated: CASSLDRGPYGYTF.

The V and J genes are TRBV19 and TRBJ1-3, with D maybe TRBD1 (5 bases). Trimming stripped 4 bases from V and 0 bases from J, with 10 bases between. There are 15 residues in the CDR3. Germline V gives CDR1 LNHDA, CDR2 SQIVND (reference sequence). Here the CDR3 DNA reads TGTGCCAGTAGTACGAGACAGTTCTCTGGAAACACCATATATTTT. It codes for CASSTRQFSGNTIYF.

As DNA, the CDR3 is TGCGCCAGCAGTGAGCTCAGACAGGGTGAAAAACTGTTTTTT. Residues: CASSELRQGEKLFF. This chain uses TRBV10-2 with TRBJ1-4; 7 nucleotides line up with TRBD1. The V and J ends lost 2 bases and 7 bases, in that order; junction bases with no gene match: 4. The CDR3 covers 14 residues. Germline assignment: CDR1 WSHSY and CDR2 SAAADI.

J is TRBJ2-1 and V is TRBV7-9; 7 bases match TRBD2. Germline lookup yields CDR1 SEHNR and CDR2 FQNEAQ (reference sequence). The V and J ends lost 3 bases and 4 bases, in that order; junction bases with no gene match: 6. The CDR3 consists of 15 residues. The DNA for the CDR3 is TGTGCCAGCAGCTTGAGGGACTACCGATACAATGAGCAGTTCTTC. Translated, it gives CASSLRDYRYNEQFF.

The genes are TRBV4-1 and TRBJ2-7; a weak D match, TRBD1 (6 bases). Trimming removed 0 bases at V and 1 base at J, with 10 bases between. Germline V gives CDR1 MGHRA, CDR2 YSYEKL. The CDR3 totals 15 residues. The CDR3 here is CASSQEGQPSYEQYF. CDR3 nucleotide sequence: TGCGCCAGCAGCCAAGAGGGACAACCTTCCTACGAGCAGTACTTC.

The rearrangement links TRBV2 to TRBJ2-7; TRBD2 matches 10 bases. Germline assignment: CDR1 SNHLY and CDR2 FYNNEI. The ends lost 8 bases at V and 3 bases at J; junction bases unmatched: 22. CDR3 length equals 19 residues. CDR3 residues: CASSRSGTSAYQANYEQYF. CDR3 in DNA: TGTGCCAGCTCGAGGTCAGGGACTAGCGCTTATCAGGCCAACTACGAGCAGTACTTC. The variable domain in full, with the rest retrieved from reference TRBV2 and TRBJ2-7, is EPEVTQTPSHQVTQMGQEVILRCVPISNHLYFYWYRQILGQKVEFLVSFYNNEISEKSEIFDDQFSVERPDGSNFTLKIRSTKLEDSAMYFCASSRSGTSAYQANYEQYFGPGTRLTVT.

The V call is TRBV7-6, the J call TRBJ1-6; 7 nucleotides align to TRBD1. The CDR3 consists of 18 residues. Germline V gene sequence: CDR1 SGHVS, CDR2 FNYEAQ. The ends lost 1 base at V and 0 bases at J; junction bases unmatched: 6. CDR3 nucleotide sequence: TGTGCCAGCAGCTTAGTCGGGACAGAAAGCTCCTATAATTCACCCCTCCACTTT. Its protein product is CASSLVGTESSYNSPLHF.

The table lists this clone with a few counts. The V call is TRBV5-4, the J call TRBJ2-7, with D tentatively TRBD2 (6 bases). V was pared by 3 bases and J by 7 bases, with 17 bases between. The CDR3 extends over 14 amino acids. From germline, CDR1 is SGHNT and CDR2 YYREEE (reference sequence). The CDR3 loop is CASSYGTHGGEQYF. The CDR3, as DNA: TGTGCCAGCAGCTACGGGACTCACGGAGGGGAGCAGTACTTC.

The chain employs TRBV7-2 and TRBJ2-5; weak D call: TRBD2 (5 bases). The J call is uncertain, as TRBJ2-7 better fits the DNA end. CDR1 is SGHTA and CDR2 is FQGNSA in the germline V gene. The CDR3 extends over 15 amino acids. In nucleotides, the CDR3 is TGTGCCAGCAGCTTCTCGGGATACGTAGTTTACGAGCAGTACTTC. Amino acid sequence: CASSFSGYVVYEQYF.

This clone was seen only once. The chain uses TRBV27 and TRBJ1-6, with D unresolved. V was cut by 5 bases and J by 0 bases, with 5 bases left in between. The germline gives CDR1 MNHEY, CDR2 SMNVEV (reference sequence). CDR3 length equals 14 residues. CDR3 coding DNA: TGTGCCAGCAGTCTGAGCTCCTATAATTCACCCCTCCACTTT. This codes for CASSLSSYNSPLHF.